One sample yielded the 11 T cell receptor beta chains listed below, sequenced in a study of beta chain features in type 1 diabetes (dated by TCRdb to the late 2010s). Here is what the overall study found, with its caveats: In all four CD4+ subsets, TCRB CDR3 length was moderately but significantly shorter in type 1 diabetes patients.

Antigen specificity for these receptors is unknown. Library creation used the immunoSEQ multiplex PCR assay. All of the isolated RNA was reverse transcribed with the High Capacity cDNA Reverse Transcription Kit, so expressed TCRB transcripts were sequenced. This immuneACCESS table, as held by TCRdb, lists in-frame sequences with V and J called but not all clones. Of the missing ones, under half trace to an unresolved V gene in checked studies; the others have no known cause. This sample lists over 150,000 clones; 10% were detected once. The ten most abundant clones make up less than 0.5% of the sample. Sequenced input: central memory CD4+ T cells from blood. These TCRs come from a man aged 30 to 39 with type 1 diabetes.

This clone was detected a few times. The chain is built from TRBV7-2 and TRBJ2-3; TRBD2 agrees at 9 bases. Germline CDR1 is SGHTA and CDR2 is FQGNSA. V lost 4 bases and J lost 4; bases outside the gene matches: 6. This CDR3 has 15 residues. In DNA form, the CDR3 reads TGTGCCAGCAGCTCGGCTAGCGGGATATCAGATACGCAGTATTTT. Encoded protein: CASSSASGISDTQYF.

This clone was recorded a few times. CDR3 in DNA: TGTGCCAGCGCCGACGGGACTAGCGGGAGTACCGGGGAGCTGTTTTTT. As protein: CASADGTSGSTGELFF. The V gene is TRBV2, the J gene TRBJ2-2; the match to TRBD2 covers 14 bases. This CDR3 comprises 16 residues. CDR1 and CDR2 from the germline V gene are SNHLY and FYNNEI. V gave up 8 bases and J gave up 5 bases; unmatched junction bases: 7. The full variable domain, its missing parts supplied by reference TRBV2 and TRBJ2-2, is EPEVTQTPSHQVTQMGQEVILRCVPISNHLYFYWYRQILGQKVEFLVSFYNNEISEKSEIFDDQFSVERPDGSNFTLKIRSTKLEDSAMYFCASADGTSGSTGELFFGEGSRLTVL.

The chain carries TRBV7-8 and TRBJ2-2, with TRBD1 identical over 9 bases. The CDR3 totals 14 residues. V lost 6 bases and J lost 13; bases outside the gene matches: 12. Germline CDR1 and CDR2: SGHVS and FQNEAQ. Here the CDR3 DNA reads TGTGCCAGCAGGGTTGGGACAGGGAATGTTGGGCTGTTTTTT. Encoded protein: CASRVGTGNVGLFF.

The chain uses TRBV2 and TRBJ2-7, with D possibly being TRBD2 (6 bases). V gave up 4 bases and J gave up 6 bases, with 19 bases separating them. Germline CDR1 SNHLY, CDR2 FYNNEI. This CDR3 is built from 15 residues. The CDR3 bases are TGTGCCAGCAGTGGGCGGGGCCGAGGAACCTCCGAGCAGTACTTC. Protein: CASSGRGRGTSEQYF.

This chain links TRBV7-9 with TRBJ2-7; TRBD1 aligns across 8 bases. V was pared by 5 bases and J by 0 bases, with 9 bases of the junction left unmatched. CDR1 SEHNR and CDR2 FQNEAQ come from the germline V gene (reference sequence). This CDR3 has 16 amino acids. This CDR3 is CASSRDQGAYSYEQYF. CDR3 DNA: TGTGCCAGCAGCAGAGACCAGGGGGCCTACTCCTACGAGCAGTACTTC.

This clone was observed a few times. CDR3 DNA sequence: TGTGCCAGCAGTTCGGGACAGGGACCCTACGAGCAGTACTTC. Translating it yields CASSSGQGPYEQYF. The V gene is TRBV11-3, the J gene TRBJ2-7; 9 positions match TRBD1. In germline, CDR1 is SGHNT, CDR2 YENEEA. The CDR3 spans 14 residues. The trim removed 6 bases at V and 2 bases at J, leaving 5 bases unmatched.

This rearrangement joins TRBV2 to TRBJ2-3, with D maybe TRBD2 (6 bases). This CDR3 has 15 amino acids. The V and J ends lost 6 bases and 5 bases respectively, with 18 bases between them. Germline lookup yields CDR1 SNHLY and CDR2 FYNNEI. The CDR3 region is CASRWREKRGDTQYF. CDR3 bases: TGTGCCAGCAGGTGGAGGGAGAAGAGGGGAGATACGCAGTATTTT.

This clone has only a few counts. The chain carries TRBV10-2 and TRBJ2-5, with 8 positions matching TRBD2. Germline trimming cut 3 bases from V and 4 bases from J; bases unmatched to any gene: 4. Germline CDR1 reads WSHSY; CDR2 reads SAAADI. The CDR3 runs to 14 residues. CDR3 DNA sequence: TGCGCCAGCAGTGACGCGGGAGGAGTAGAGACCCAGTACTTC. Its protein is CASSDAGGVETQYF.

This clone was counted between two and nine times. The chain recombines TRBV4-1 with TRBJ2-7; D perhaps matches TRBD2 (5 bases). Deletions cut 0 bases from V and 7 bases from J, with 25 bases between. Germline V gives CDR1 MGHRA, CDR2 YSYEKL. The CDR3 is 18 amino acids. The CDR3 coding sequence is TGCGCCAGCAGCCAAGACCCACCGTCACTAGAATCAGCCTTGGAGCAGTACTTC. It specifies CASSQDPPSLESALEQYF.

This clone was counted a few times. This chain connects TRBV7-2 to TRBJ1-2; no definite D call. The CDR3 length is 12 residues. Germline V gene lookup returns CDR1 SGHTA and CDR2 FQGNSA. V was cut by 5 bases and J by 4 bases, with 8 bases left in between. CDR3: CASSQQPYGYTF. CDR3 nucleotides: TGTGCCAGCAGCCAACAGCCCTATGGCTACACCTTC.

This clone was observed a few times. The chain couples TRBV19 to TRBJ2-5; the D is unclear. This CDR3 spans 13 amino acids. The germline V gene encodes CDR1 LNHDA and CDR2 SQIVND (reference sequence). Deletions cut 6 bases from V and 5 bases from J, with 13 bases between. CDR3 sequence reads: CASSSRPGETQYF. CDR3 DNA: TGTGCCAGTAGCTCACGACCCGGGGAGACCCAGTACTTC.